This record concerns one TCR beta chain sequence. Its specificity is not known. The sample originates from a study of T cells after yellow fever vaccination. At the level of the study: Libraries from low-cell-number fractions were prepared with the SMART-Seq v4 Ultra Low Input RNA kit.

Deletions cut 5 bases from V and 5 bases from J, with 15 bases between. This CDR3 spans 14 amino acids. The germline gives CDR1 LNHDA, CDR2 SQIVND (reference sequence). Findings of the study overall: FACS-sorted repertoires could contain abundant clonotypes contaminating from the bulk population.

5'RACE template switching produced TCR cDNA carrying a universal primer site and UMIs. TCRdb recomputed calls from the 5' RACE reads with MiXCR, one row per CDR3 protein. The sample has over 150,000 distinct CDR3 sequences, approximately 6.2% seen once; the top ten hold about 2.8%. Sequencing used CD4+ T cells sorted from PBMCs, obtained on the day of the first yellow fever vaccination. The receptor was isolated from a man younger than 30 who received the YFV17D yellow fever vaccine. This chain links TRBV19 with TRBJ2-5, with D perhaps TRBD2 (5 bases). CDR3 bases: TGTGCCAGTAGTGTACTAGACCTCAGGGAGACCCAGTACTTC. Translation: CASSVLDLRETQYF.